Below, one T cell receptor beta chain is given with its context. This entry belongs to a study of blood T cell repertoires in COVID-19. Overall study: Samples taken during acute and convalescent COVID-19 were collected in the United States, Italy and Spain. Sources were T cells, B-cell-depleted T cells, or PBMCs; the material itself was cDNA or gDNA.

Per the original methods: Estimates of nucleated cell counts were drawn from the amplification of reference gene primers. TCRdb keeps only in-frame clones here, not all; method: immunoSEQ multiplex PCR. V and J calls and clone size are those listed in that table; D and trimming were worked out from the DNA. The sample carries some 150,000 clones, 65% to 85% recorded once. The sequence came from a human donor with acute or convalescent COVID-19. The donor label of this sample is uncertain. Sequencing was performed on peripheral blood.

The CDR3 sequence: CASSYAGGRSAKLFF. CDR3 bases: TGTGCCAGCAGTTACGCCGGGGGGCGCTCAGCAAAACTGTTTTTT. The gene calls are TRBV6-5 and TRBJ1-4, with D possibly being TRBD1 (6 bases). V was cut by 2 bases and J by 10 bases, with 17 bases left in between. The CDR3 totals 15 residues. Germline assignment: CDR1 MNHEY and CDR2 SVGAGI.